These 20 T cell receptor beta chains originate from one sample sequenced in a study of blood T cell repertoires in COVID-19. Sequenced by immunoSEQ multiplex PCR; TCRdb stores in-frame clones only, minus some. The profile shows 300,000 to 350,000 clones, approximately 90% of them singletons. The sequencing sample was made of PBMCs or T cells enriched from blood (not recorded which). The receptors originated from a woman under 30 who had recovered from COVID-19.

The chain has TRBV6-2 or TRBV6-3 and TRBJ1-1; weak D call: TRBD1 (6 bases). With 9 bases removed from V and 1 base from J, the gap between germline ends came to 18 bases. Germline-derived CDR1 and CDR2 are MNHEY and SVGEGT. This CDR3 region has 15 residues. In DNA form, the CDR3 reads TGTGCCAGTAGTAGGGGGGGGTCCGCGAACACTGAAGCTTTCTTT. Translation: CASSRGGSANTEAFF.

J is TRBJ1-1 and V is TRBV11-1; the D gene is possibly TRBD1 (5 bases). The CDR3 extends over 12 amino acids. CDR1 is SGHAT, CDR2 FQDESV, per germline (reference sequence). Trimming shortened V by 5 bases and J by 7 bases, and 11 bases separated the two germline ends. The CDR3 coding sequence is TGTGCCAGCAGCCAAGGCAGGGATGAAGCTTTCTTT. Translation: CASSQGRDEAFF.

The rearrangement uses TRBV28 and TRBJ2-7, with D maybe TRBD2 (6 bases). Germline V gives CDR1 MDHEN, CDR2 SYDVKM. The CDR3 contains 15 residues. The V end was cut by 5 bases, the J end by 0 bases, with 14 bases between. The CDR3 protein is CASSSTGLTSYEQYF. The CDR3 bases are TGTGCCAGCAGTAGTACGGGACTGACCTCCTACGAGCAGTACTTC.

This sequence joins TRBV27 and TRBJ1-1; 7 nucleotides align to TRBD1. The V gene's germline CDR1 is MNHEY and CDR2 SMNVEV (reference sequence). J lost 4 bases, V lost 5 bases, and 7 bases had no gene match. The CDR3 length is 14 residues. CDR3 nucleotides: TGTGCCAGCAGTCTACATACAGGGGCCACTGAAGCTTTCTTT. It translates to CASSLHTGATEAFF.

A single count supports this clone. V is TRBV4-2 and J is TRBJ2-7; weak D call: TRBD2 (6 bases). V gave up 0 bases and J gave up 6 bases, with 18 bases separating them. The CDR3 has 16 residues. Per the germline V gene, CDR1 is LGHNA and CDR2 is YNFKEQ. CDR3 DNA sequence: TGTGCCAGCAGCCAAGATTTAAGGGGAGGCCCCACCGAGCAGTACTTC. This encodes CASSQDLRGGPTEQYF.

V is TRBV7-3 and J is TRBJ2-1, with 13 bases fitting TRBD2. The germline CDR1 and CDR2 sequences are SGHTA and FQGTGA. J gave up 4 bases and V 1 base, and 1 base lay outside the gene matches. The CDR3 is 16 residues long. The DNA for the CDR3 is TGTGCCAGCAGCTTAATGGGACTAGCGGGATACAATGAGCAGTTCTTC. Translation gives CASSLMGLAGYNEQFF.

The rearrangement links TRBV5-4 to TRBJ1-3; D may be TRBD1 (6 bases). CDR1 is SGHNT, CDR2 YYREEE, per germline (reference sequence). CDR3 length: 15 amino acids. Trimming cost V 2 bases and J 4 bases, with 13 bases left between them. The CDR3 coding sequence is TGTGCCAGCAGCTTTGGATCAGGGGCAGGAAACACCATATATTTT. Amino acid sequence: CASSFGSGAGNTIYF.

This clone was seen more than once but under ten times. This chain connects TRBV19 to TRBJ2-7; D may be TRBD2 (5 bases). The germline V gene has CDR1 LNHDA and CDR2 SQIVND (reference sequence). The CDR3 spans 14 residues. Trimming pared 3 bases from V and 1 base from J, leaving 10 bases between. CDR3 amino acids: CASSMTGVSYEQYF. The CDR3 coding sequence is TGTGCCAGTAGTATGACCGGGGTATCCTACGAGCAGTACTTC.

CDR3: CASSPRGQGTTDTQYF. Written as DNA, the CDR3 is TGTGCCAGCAGCCCGCGAGGACAGGGAACCACAGATACGCAGTATTTT. The chain is built from TRBV7-2 and TRBJ2-3; 8 nucleotides match TRBD1. In germline, CDR1 is SGHTA, CDR2 FQGNSA. V lost 5 bases, J lost 2 bases, and 9 bases stayed unmatched. This CDR3 is 16 amino acids long.

The gene calls are TRBV2 and TRBJ2-5, with TRBD2 matching 9 bases. The CDR3 is made up of 17 amino acids. CDR1 and CDR2 from the germline V gene are SNHLY and FYNNEI. V trimming: 3 bases; J trimming: 0 bases; junction bases outside the gene matches: 8. The CDR3 reads CASSDPRVAGDQETQYF. The CDR3 nucleotides are TGTGCCAGCAGTGATCCCCGGGTAGCGGGAGACCAAGAGACCCAGTACTTC.

The rearrangement joins TRBV5-6 to TRBJ2-7, with a weak D call TRBD2 (6 bases). Germline CDR1 is SGHDT and CDR2 is YYEEEE. The CDR3 is 10 amino acids. Trimming left V 10 bases short and J 4 bases short, with 9 bases between. CDR3 residues: CASGRYEQYF. For the CDR3, the DNA is TGTGCCTCGGGGAGGTACGAGCAGTACTTC.

The CDR3 DNA follows: TGTGCCAGCAGTTCGGACAGGGGGTTAGGGGCCAACGTCCTGACTTTC. It is translated as CASSSDRGLGANVLTF. The chain carries TRBV2 and TRBJ2-6, with 10 positions matching TRBD1. V lost 5 bases to trimming and J lost 4 bases; unmatched junction nucleotides: 5. The CDR3 has 16 amino acids. The germline CDR1 and CDR2 sequences are SNHLY and FYNNEI.

The chain combines TRBV5-6 with TRBJ2-2; TRBD2 matches 7 bases. After removal of 1 base from V and 3 bases from J, the junction contained 3 bases not matched to a gene. The germline V gene has CDR1 SGHDT and CDR2 YYEEEE. This CDR3 is 15 amino acids long. The CDR3 protein is CASSLISGDTGELFF. CDR3 bases: TGTGCCAGCAGCTTGATAAGCGGGGACACCGGGGAGCTGTTTTTT.

The chain has TRBV30 and TRBJ1-1; TRBD1 matches 9 bases. Germline lookup yields CDR1 GTSNPN and CDR2 SVGIG (reference sequence). The CDR3 spans 16 residues. V lost 2 bases and J lost 1; bases outside the gene matches: 8. CDR3 DNA sequence: TGTGCCTGGAGTCCCTTCTGGGACAGGGAGAACACTGAAGCTTTCTTT. It translates to CAWSPFWDRENTEAFF.

V is TRBV15 and J is TRBJ1-5, with 10 bases aligning to TRBD1. Germline V gene data show CDR1 as LNHNV and CDR2 as YYDKDF (reference sequence). CDR3 length equals 16 residues. Trimming took 0 bases from V and 6 from J; bases not matched to a gene: 5. The CDR3 nucleotides read TGTGCCACCAGCAGAGATCTGCGGACAGGGGGTCAGCCCCAGCATTTT. This gives the protein CATSRDLRTGGQPQHF.

V and J are TRBV28 and TRBJ1-3; D is perhaps TRBD1 (5 bases). Germline V gene sequence: CDR1 MDHEN, CDR2 SYDVKM. Between the trimmed V and J ends, which lost 6 bases and 4 bases, there was a span of 19 bases. There are 16 residues in the CDR3. The CDR3 reads CASSPPSGGKGNTIYF. The CDR3, as DNA: TGTGCCAGCAGCCCCCCCTCCGGGGGGAAGGGAAACACCATATATTTT.

V is TRBV19 and J is TRBJ2-7; the match to TRBD1 covers 8 bases. This CDR3 has 16 amino acids. The junction had 11 bases not matched to a gene; V was cut back by 3 bases and J by 4 bases. In germline, CDR1 is LNHDA, CDR2 SQIVND (reference sequence). The CDR3 bases are TGTGCCAGTAGTATCAGTCTTTTGACAGGGGTGTACGAGCAGTACTTC. It is translated as CASSISLLTGVYEQYF. Full variable domain (rest looked up from reference TRBV19 and TRBJ2-7): DGGITQSPKYLFRKEGQNVTLSCEQNLNHDAMYWYRQDPGQGLRLIYYSQIVNDFQKGDIAEGYSVSREKKESFPLTVTSAQKNPTAFYLCASSISLLTGVYEQYFGPGTRLTVT.

This chain joins TRBV5-6 and TRBJ2-2, with D perhaps matching TRBD1 (5 bases). The germline V gene has CDR1 SGHDT and CDR2 YYEEEE. The CDR3 runs to 15 residues. V lost 1 base to trimming and J lost 0 bases, with 7 bases between them. Written as DNA, the CDR3 is TGTGCCAGCAGCTTGACGGACACGAACACCGGGGAGCTGTTTTTT. Its translation is CASSLTDTNTGELFF.

This clone was observed a single time. The J gene is TRBJ2-1, the V gene TRBV7-3, with D perhaps TRBD2 (6 bases). This CDR3 comprises 16 residues. V was cut by 3 bases and J by 3 bases, with 15 bases left in between. The germline V gene has CDR1 SGHTA and CDR2 FQGTGA. CDR3 region: CASSFGSGGFYNEQFF. The DNA for the CDR3 is TGTGCCAGCAGCTTCGGTAGCGGAGGTTTCTACAATGAGCAGTTCTTC. Full variable domain (remainder filled in from reference TRBV7-3 and TRBJ2-1): GAGVSQTPSNKVTEKGKYVELRCDPISGHTALYWYRQSLGQGPEFLIYFQGTGAADDSGLPNDRFFAVRPEGSVSTLKIQRTERGDSAVYLCASSFGSGGFYNEQFFGPGTRLTVL.

The V call is TRBV12-3 or TRBV12-4, the J call TRBJ2-3, with D possibly matching TRBD2 (6 bases). V was shortened by 5 bases and J by 13 bases, with 13 bases between the two germline ends. The CDR3 runs 11 residues. The CDR3 sequence is CASSRGGAKYF. DNA of the CDR3: TGTGCCAGCAGTAGAGGAGGGGCCAAGTATTTT.